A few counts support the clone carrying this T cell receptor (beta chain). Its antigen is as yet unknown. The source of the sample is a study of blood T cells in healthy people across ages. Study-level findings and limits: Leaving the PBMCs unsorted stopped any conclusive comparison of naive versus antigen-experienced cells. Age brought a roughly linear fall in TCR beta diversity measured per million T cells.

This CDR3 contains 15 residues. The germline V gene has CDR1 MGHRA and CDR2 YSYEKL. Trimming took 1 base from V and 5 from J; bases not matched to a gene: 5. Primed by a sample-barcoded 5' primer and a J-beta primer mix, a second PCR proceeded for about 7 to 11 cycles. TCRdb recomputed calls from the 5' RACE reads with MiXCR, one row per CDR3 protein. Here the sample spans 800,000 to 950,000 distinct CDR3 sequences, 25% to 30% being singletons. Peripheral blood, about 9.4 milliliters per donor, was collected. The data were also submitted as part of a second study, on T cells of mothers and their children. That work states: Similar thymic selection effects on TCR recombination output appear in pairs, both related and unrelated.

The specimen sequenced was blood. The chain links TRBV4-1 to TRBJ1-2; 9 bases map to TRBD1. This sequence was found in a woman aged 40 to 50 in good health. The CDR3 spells CASSQGQGDRYGYTF. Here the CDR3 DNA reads TGCGCCAGCAGCCAAGGACAGGGGGATCGATATGGCTACACCTTC.